The 9 T cell receptor beta chains below come from one sample, sequenced in a study of shared clonotypes between healthy human individuals. Method: immunoSEQ multiplex PCR; TCRdb's copy keeps in-frame clones and lacks some. This sample has 2 million to 2.5 million clones, with around 95% found just once. The sequencing sample was made of naive CD4+ T cells sorted from blood. The sample's subset: CD45RA+ positively selected. The source of these receptors is a man younger than 35 in good health.

This clone was observed once. The same CDR3 also results from other DNA sequences found in this sample. The chain links TRBV28 to TRBJ2-7, with a tentative D call TRBD1 (5 bases). This CDR3 is 13 amino acids long. Trimming took off 2 bases at V and 2 bases at J, with 7 bases between the two ends. CDR1 MDHEN and CDR2 SYDVKM come from the germline V gene. The CDR3 nucleotides read TGTGCCAGCAGTTTAGGGGCAGCCTACGAGCAGTACTTC. Its translation: CASSLGAAYEQYF.

This clone was seen only once. V gene TRBV28 combines with J gene TRBJ2-2; TRBD1 matches at 7 bases. With 11 bases clipped from V and 5 bases from J, the junction kept 11 bases outside the gene matches. The germline V gene encodes CDR1 MDHEN and CDR2 SYDVKM. There are 14 residues in the CDR3. CDR3 nucleotides: TGTGCCGGGGCGGACAGGCGGAAAACCGGGGAGCTGTTTTTT. It codes for CAGADRRKTGELFF.

This CDR3 is CATSRDYPQGRSEQYF. The CDR3 nucleotides read TGTGCCACCAGCAGAGATTATCCACAGGGAAGAAGCGAGCAGTACTTC. The chain carries TRBV15 and TRBJ2-7, with TRBD1 as a possible D gene (6 bases). CDR3 length: 16 amino acids. Trimming stripped 0 bases from V and 6 bases from J, with 18 bases between. CDR1 LNHNV and CDR2 YYDKDF come from the germline V gene (reference sequence).

V is TRBV4-3 and J is TRBJ1-4; 9 nucleotides agree with TRBD1. V lost 2 bases and J lost 5; bases outside the gene matches: 3. CDR1 LGHNA and CDR2 YSLEER come from the germline V gene. CDR3 size: 15 residues. The CDR3 DNA follows: TGCGCCAGCAGCCAATATGACAGGGGGAATGAAAAACTGTTTTTT. It specifies CASSQYDRGNEKLFF.

The V call is TRBV7-2, the J call TRBJ2-3; possibly TRBD1 for D (6 bases). The CDR3 totals 15 residues. Germline V gives CDR1 SGHTA, CDR2 FQGNSA. Trimming took 6 bases from V and 1 from J, leaving 14 bases between them. CDR3: CASRLGQPRTDTQYF. DNA of the CDR3: TGTGCCAGCAGACTTGGACAGCCGCGCACAGATACGCAGTATTTT.

The CDR3 is CASSQPGHLNTEAFF. CDR3 coding DNA: TGTGCCAGCTCACAACCGGGACACCTGAACACTGAAGCTTTCTTT. The gene calls are TRBV18 and TRBJ1-1; D perhaps matches TRBD1 (6 bases). Germline V gives CDR1 KGHSH, CDR2 LQKENI. The CDR3 length is 15 residues. Trimming removed 4 bases from V and 0 bases from J, with 12 bases in between. The variable domain in full, completed from reference TRBV18 and TRBJ1-1, reads NAGVMQNPRHLVRRRGQEARLRCSPMKGHSHVYWYRQLPEEGLKFMVYLQKENIIDESGMPKERFSAEFPKEGPSILRIQQVVRGDSAAYFCASSQPGHLNTEAFFGQGTRLTVV.

The V call is TRBV5-1, the J call TRBJ2-1; no firm D call. The V gene's germline CDR1 is SGHRS and CDR2 YFSETQ. This CDR3 is built from 13 residues. Trimming left V 2 bases short and J 5 bases short, with 8 bases between. The CDR3 reads CASSFDLDNEQFF. CDR3 in DNA: TGCGCCAGCAGCTTCGACCTAGACAATGAGCAGTTCTTC. Full variable domain (outside the CDR3, taken from reference TRBV5-1 and TRBJ2-1): KAGVTQTPRYLIKTRGQQVTLSCSPISGHRSVSWYQQTPGQGLQFLFEYFSETQRNKGNFPGRFSGRQFSNSRSEMNVSTLELGDSALYLCASSFDLDNEQFFGPGTRLTVL.

The chain couples TRBV18 to TRBJ2-3, with 15 positions matching TRBD2. Trimming took 3 bases from V and 8 from J; bases not matched to a gene: 9. The germline CDR1 and CDR2 sequences are KGHSH and LQKENI. This CDR3 contains 17 residues. The DNA of the CDR3 is TGTGCCAGCTCACCCCCCGGACTAGCGGGGGGGTTCGGTACGCAGTATTTT. Amino acid sequence: CASSPPGLAGGFGTQYF.

The chain has TRBV10-3 and TRBJ1-2; no clear D gene. The CDR3 covers 13 residues. The germline gives CDR1 ENHRY, CDR2 SYGVKD. Trimming cost V 3 bases and J 0 bases, with 5 bases left between them. The CDR3 DNA follows: TGTGCCATCAGTGAAGTGACTAACTATGGCTACACCTTC. Residues: CAISEVTNYGYTF.